This section outlines one T cell receptor beta chain sequence together with its context. Its cognate antigen has yet to be identified. No qualities accompany the bases; no much larger clone lies one base away. The meaning of the sample's time point label: baseline before first vaccination. Vaccinee samples were obtained from the UK trials COV001 and COV002, which included a single-blind randomized controlled phase 2/3 trial of AZD1222 (ChAdOx1 nCoV-19) in healthy adults. For TCRbeta chain sequencing, PBMC samples were collected from trial participants at day 0 and at day 28 after the second dose. These data are taken from a study of T cell responses to AZD1222 COVID-19 vaccine (dated by TCRdb to 2020 to 2022). Concerning the study at large: Because spike-specific TCR depth and breadth did not differ between the two schedules, AZD1222 recipients who got a second dose at roughly 4 weeks were pooled with those who got a second dose at roughly 12 weeks. A total of just over 230 trial participants underwent TCR sequencing, of whom roughly 210 had received two doses of AZD1222 and 26 had received two doses of the MenACWY control vaccine. Trial participants were enrolled into age subgroups of 18-55, 56-69 and 70-plus years, which contained about 150, 28 and 57 TCR-sequenced participants, respectively.

On the study overall, not on this receptor specifically: Conclusions about previously exposed vaccinees are limited, since just six AZD1222 recipients were seropositive for SARS-CoV-2 at baseline. Because no samples from the day 14 peak response were available, repertoires could be characterized only after the peak T cell response. Most participants were white British and females outnumbered males, and the authors suggested that clonal diversity may have been underestimated. Vaccine-associated CD4 TCRs spanned the whole spike protein, with dominant responses in regions 160-218 and 743-854. Nearly half of unique spike-specific TCRs reportedly recognized epitopes outside regions mutated in the B.1.351 and B.1.1.7 variants. A significant rise in spike-specific TCR breadth and depth was observed after two AZD1222 doses relative to day 0 and relative to MenACWY recipients. In the small 56-69-year group, the increase in depth fell short of significance, most likely because of low power.

The CDR3 regions of human TCRbeta chains were subjected to immunosequencing. The authors' analysis ran thus. Repertoire TCRs were matched against a reference library of SARS-CoV-2-specific TCRs generated with the MIRA antigen-specificity platform. Breadth meant the fraction of unique TCRs that were SARS-CoV-2-associated, whereas depth meant the fraction of total T cells that were SARS-CoV-2-associated. Using the MIRA data, each spike-specific TCR was mapped to the spike region that the TCR reacts to and placed in a CD4 or CD8 class. Log10-transformed breadth and depth values were compared by one-way ANOVA with Sidak's multiple comparisons tests. TCRdb provides this immuneACCESS table in a form limited to in-frame rearrangements. Some clones are lacking; in checked studies, under half of them reflect an unresolved V gene, and why the rest are absent is not known. V and J calls and clone size are as listed in that table; D and trimming were resolved from the DNA. Counted in this sample were 150,000 or so clones; approximately 90% of them appeared once. The top ten constitute 5.2% of the sample.

The CDR3 goes from the cysteine to the phenylalanine over 15 residues. Of the read, only the CDR3 DNA is kept; its 45 bases are in frame from base 1. According to the germline V gene, CDR1 reads SGHRS and CDR2 reads YFSETQ. Relative to germline, V is missing 4 bases and J is missing 7 bases, with 13 bases of the junction outside any gene match. The chain joins TRBV5-1 to TRBJ1-2; 7 bases in the middle match TRBD1. Material: peripheral blood, obtained on day 0 of AZD1222 vaccination. The TCR originated in an adult in good health. CDR3 sequence: CASSTGQDSLSGYTF. The bases are TGCGCCAGCAGCACAGGACAGGACTCCCTATCTGGCTACACCTTC.